The 8 T cell receptor beta chains reported below all come from one sample, sequenced in a study of graft-versus-host responses after intestinal transplantation (dated by TCRdb to the early 2020s). Sample time point, as interpreted from the label and publication: cells obtained before transplantation from donor or recipient. The protocol used for the library was the immunoSEQ multiplex PCR assay. Drawn from immuneACCESS, this table holds only the in-frame rearrangements with V and J called that TCRdb kept. Clones are partly lost; checked studies trace under half to an unresolved V gene and leave the rest unexplained. The sample data list roughly 100,000 clones, and roughly 89% of these were observed just once. The ten largest clones take up roughly 0.2% of the sample. Which antigens these TCRs recognize remains unknown. The sequencing here drew on unstimulated CD4+ T cells sorted from spleen or lymph node cells, taken before transplant. These receptors came from a human donor who was the organ donor for an intestinal transplant.

The chain recombines TRBV4-2 with TRBJ2-1, with 7 bases aligning to TRBD2. In germline, CDR1 is LGHNA, CDR2 YNFKEQ. J lost 0 bases, V lost 4 bases, and 6 bases had no gene match. The CDR3 is 16 residues long. CDR3: CASSPERGSSYNEQFF. The CDR3, as DNA: TGTGCCAGCAGCCCAGAGCGGGGAAGCTCCTACAATGAGCAGTTCTTC.

The V and J genes are TRBV5-1 and TRBJ2-3, with 7 bases identical to TRBD2. In germline, CDR1 is SGHRS, CDR2 YFSETQ. The CDR3 runs to 15 residues. V trimming: 4 bases; J trimming: 2 bases; junction bases outside the gene matches: 7. The DNA of the CDR3 is TGCGCCAGCAGCCCAGGGACTATACCCACAGATACGCAGTATTTT. Encoded protein: CASSPGTIPTDTQYF. Complete variable domain (other parts from reference TRBV5-1 and TRBJ2-3): KAGVTQTPRYLIKTRGQQVTLSCSPISGHRSVSWYQQTPGQGLQFLFEYFSETQRNKGNFPGRFSGRQFSNSRSEMNVSTLELGDSALYLCASSPGTIPTDTQYFGPGTRLTVL.

This chain connects TRBV4-1 to TRBJ1-5, with a possible D match to TRBD1 (6 bases). Trimming took off 2 bases at V and 0 bases at J, with 11 bases between the two ends. The CDR3 contains 16 residues. The germline V gene encodes CDR1 MGHRA and CDR2 YSYEKL. The CDR3 region is CASSQTGTFSNQPQHF. The CDR3 DNA is TGCGCCAGCAGCCAAACAGGGACGTTTAGCAATCAGCCCCAGCATTTT.

This chain uses TRBV6-4 with TRBJ2-3; no definite D call. This CDR3 has 13 amino acids. Trimming took off 8 bases at V and 4 bases at J, with 13 bases between the two ends. Germline assignment: CDR1 MRHNA and CDR2 SNTAGT. As DNA, the CDR3 is TGTGCCAGCTCCTCTACCTTAGCAGATACGCAGTATTTT. This codes for CASSSTLADTQYF.

The CDR3 nucleotides read TGTGCCAGCAGCCCCCTAGCGGGGGGCGCAGATACGCAGTATTTT. It translates to CASSPLAGGADTQYF. The rearrangement links TRBV9 to TRBJ2-3; 11 bases are a match to TRBD2. The germline V gene has CDR1 SGDLS and CDR2 YYNGEE. The CDR3 totals 15 residues. Trimming removed 4 bases from V and 4 bases from J; junction bases left unmatched: 5.

This clone was seen a few times. J is TRBJ2-1 and V is TRBV4-2; 9 positions agree with TRBD2. The CDR3 extends over 16 amino acids. The V and J ends lost 0 bases and 3 bases, in that order; junction bases with no gene match: 3. Germline V gene data show CDR1 as LGHNA and CDR2 as YNFKEQ. The CDR3 DNA reads TGTGCCAGCAGCCAAGAACCTAGCGGGGTCTACAATGAGCAGTTCTTC. Translation: CASSQEPSGVYNEQFF.

This clone was found once. V usage is TRBV6-1 and J usage is TRBJ1-2; no firm D call. V shed 8 bases and J shed 1 base, with 17 bases lying between them. The CDR3 totals 15 residues. The V gene's germline CDR1 is MNHNS and CDR2 SASEGT. The CDR3 DNA sequence: TGTGCCAGCCCAGAGAGCGGAGTGGTTAACTATGGCTACACCTTC. Its protein product is CASPESGVVNYGYTF.

The J gene is TRBJ2-6, the V gene TRBV28, with a possible D match to TRBD2 (5 bases). V dropped 6 bases and J dropped 4 bases, with 13 bases sitting between them. The length of the CDR3 is 15 residues. Germline V lookup: CDR1 MDHEN, CDR2 SYDVKM. In DNA form, the CDR3 reads TGTGCCAGCAGCCGGTTCCGGGGAGGGGCCAACGTCCTGACTTTC. It is translated as CASSRFRGGANVLTF.